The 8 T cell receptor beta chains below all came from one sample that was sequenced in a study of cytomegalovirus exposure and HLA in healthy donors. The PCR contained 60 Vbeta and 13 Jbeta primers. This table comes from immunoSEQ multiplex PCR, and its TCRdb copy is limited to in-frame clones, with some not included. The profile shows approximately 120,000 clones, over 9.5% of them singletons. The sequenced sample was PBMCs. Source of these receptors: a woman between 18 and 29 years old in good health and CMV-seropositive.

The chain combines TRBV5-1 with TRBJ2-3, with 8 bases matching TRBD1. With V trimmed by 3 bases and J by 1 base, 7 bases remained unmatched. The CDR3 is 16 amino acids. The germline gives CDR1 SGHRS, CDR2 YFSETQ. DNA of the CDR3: TGCGCCAGCAGCTCGGGACAGGAGGGTGGCACAGATACGCAGTATTTT. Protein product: CASSSGQEGGTDTQYF.

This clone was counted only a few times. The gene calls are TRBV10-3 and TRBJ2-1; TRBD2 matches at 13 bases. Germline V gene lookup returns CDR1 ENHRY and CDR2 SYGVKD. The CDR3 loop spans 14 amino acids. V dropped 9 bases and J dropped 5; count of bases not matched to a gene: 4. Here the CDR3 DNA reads TGTGCCATGGGCACTAGCGGGAGGGACAATGAGCAGTTCTTC. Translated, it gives CAMGTSGRDNEQFF.

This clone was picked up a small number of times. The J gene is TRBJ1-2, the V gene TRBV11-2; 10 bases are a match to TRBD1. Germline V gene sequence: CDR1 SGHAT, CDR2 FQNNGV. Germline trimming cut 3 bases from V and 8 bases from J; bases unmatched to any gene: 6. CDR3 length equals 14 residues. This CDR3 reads CASSLSTGGEGYTF. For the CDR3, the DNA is TGTGCCAGCAGCTTGTCGACAGGGGGCGAGGGCTACACCTTC.

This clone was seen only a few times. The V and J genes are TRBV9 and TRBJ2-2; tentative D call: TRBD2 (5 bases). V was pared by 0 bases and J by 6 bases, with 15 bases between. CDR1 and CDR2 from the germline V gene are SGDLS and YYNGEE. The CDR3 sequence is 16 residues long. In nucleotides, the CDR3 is TGTGCCAGCAGCGTAGAGGACCTTCCGGGGTCCGGGGAGCTGTTTTTT. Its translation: CASSVEDLPGSGELFF.

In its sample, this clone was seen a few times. CDR3 sequence reads: CASRPSGSTDTQYF. In nucleotides, the CDR3 is TGTGCCAGTAGACCCAGCGGGAGCACAGATACGCAGTATTTT. The chain employs TRBV19 and TRBJ2-3; a weak D match, TRBD2 (6 bases). Looked up from germline, CDR1 is LNHDA and CDR2 is SQIVND (reference sequence). The CDR3 contains 14 residues. V gave up 6 bases and J gave up 0 bases, with 10 bases separating them. Full variable domain (missing parts from reference TRBV19 and TRBJ2-3): DGGITQSPKYLFRKEGQNVTLSCEQNLNHDAMYWYRQDPGQGLRLIYYSQIVNDFQKGDIAEGYSVSREKKESFPLTVTSAQKNPTAFYLCASRPSGSTDTQYFGPGTRLTVL.

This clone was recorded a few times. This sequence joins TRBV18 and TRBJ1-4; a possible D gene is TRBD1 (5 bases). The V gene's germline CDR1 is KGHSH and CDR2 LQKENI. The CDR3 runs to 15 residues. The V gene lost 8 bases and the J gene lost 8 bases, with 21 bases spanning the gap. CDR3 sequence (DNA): TGTGCCAGCGCAAACCCCACAGGAACCGCAGAAAAACTGTTTTTT. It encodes CASANPTGTAEKLFF.

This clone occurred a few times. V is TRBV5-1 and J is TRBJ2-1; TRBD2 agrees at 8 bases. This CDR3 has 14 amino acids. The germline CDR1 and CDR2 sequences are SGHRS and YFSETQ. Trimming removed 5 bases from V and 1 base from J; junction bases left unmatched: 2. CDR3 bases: TGCGCCAGCAGTCGGGGGGGTTCCTACAATGAGCAGTTCTTC. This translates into CASSRGGSYNEQFF. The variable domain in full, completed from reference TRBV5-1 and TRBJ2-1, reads KAGVTQTPRYLIKTRGQQVTLSCSPISGHRSVSWYQQTPGQGLQFLFEYFSETQRNKGNFPGRFSGRQFSNSRSEMNVSTLELGDSALYLCASSRGGSYNEQFFGPGTRLTVL.

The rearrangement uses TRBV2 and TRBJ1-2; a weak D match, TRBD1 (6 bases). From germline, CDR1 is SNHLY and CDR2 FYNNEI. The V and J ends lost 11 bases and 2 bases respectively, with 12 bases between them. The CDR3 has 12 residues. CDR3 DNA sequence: TGTGCCTGTCAGACAGGAAACTATGGCTACACCTTC. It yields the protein CACQTGNYGYTF.